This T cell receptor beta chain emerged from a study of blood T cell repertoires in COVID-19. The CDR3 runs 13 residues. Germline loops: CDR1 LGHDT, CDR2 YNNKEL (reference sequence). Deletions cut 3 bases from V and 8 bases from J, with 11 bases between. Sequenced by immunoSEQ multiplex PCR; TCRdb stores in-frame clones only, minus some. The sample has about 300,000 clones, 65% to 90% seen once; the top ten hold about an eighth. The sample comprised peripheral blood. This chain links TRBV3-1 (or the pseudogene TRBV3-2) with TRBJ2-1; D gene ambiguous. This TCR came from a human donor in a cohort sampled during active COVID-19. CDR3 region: CASSHLGGDEQFF. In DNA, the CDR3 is TGTGCCAGCAGCCACCTAGGTGGAGATGAGCAGTTCTTC.